The text below deals with one T cell receptor beta chain. Its ends do not fully match the called genes, so a read error is possible. This specimen comes from a study of cytomegalovirus exposure and HLA in healthy donors. The PCR employed 60 Vbeta primers together with 13 Jbeta primers. The table came from immunoSEQ multiplex PCR; TCRdb's copy has only in-frame clones and leaves some out. The sample shows roughly 250,000 clones, under 80% of them seen only once. Germline V gene sequence: CDR1 GTSNPN, CDR2 SVGIG (reference sequence). This CDR3 comprises 16 residues. The chain links TRBV30 to TRBJ1-2; 7 bases match TRBD1. The sample was PBMCs. This receptor was obtained from a female donor in good health and CMV-seronegative. In DNA form, the CDR3 reads TGTGCCTGGAGTGTAGAGGTAGGGACAGCACCTATGGCTACGGAGTTC. As protein: CAWSVEVGTAPMATEF.